The 17 T cell receptor beta chains below all came from one sample that was sequenced in a study of shared clonotypes between healthy human individuals. Only in-frame clones appear in the TCRdb table, and some are missing; sequencing was by immunoSEQ multiplex PCR. The data contain millions of clones, 90% to 95% of them singletons. The sequencing input was naive CD4+ T cells from PBMCs. Subset reported: CD45RA+ positively selected. These TCRs come from a man younger than 35 in good health. Some clones in this sample may be carry-over from other donors' samples.

This sequence joins TRBV6-6 and TRBJ2-1; 12 bases align to TRBD2. The CDR3 consists of 14 residues. J gave up 7 bases and V 4 bases, and 2 bases lay outside the gene matches. The germline V gene has CDR1 MNHNY and CDR2 SVGAGI (reference sequence). CDR3 region: CASSSLAGGNEQFF. The CDR3 nucleotides read TGTGCCAGCAGTTCTCTAGCGGGGGGGAATGAGCAGTTCTTC.

Notes on this clone: The same CDR3 is also encoded by other DNA sequences in this sample. This CDR3 is CASSVLAGGDTQYF. DNA for the CDR3: TGTGCCAGCAGCGTACTAGCGGGAGGAGATACGCAGTATTTT. The chain joins TRBV9 to TRBJ2-3; 11 bases agree with TRBD2. The CDR3 spans 14 residues. Trimming took 1 base from V and 5 from J; bases not matched to a gene: 0. CDR1 and CDR2 from the germline V gene are SGDLS and YYNGEE.

This chain joins TRBV5-4 and TRBJ2-7; 7 nucleotides match TRBD1. Germline V gene data show CDR1 as SGHNT and CDR2 as YYREEE (reference sequence). CDR3 size: 15 residues. Trimming cost V 4 bases and J 2 bases; bases outside gene matches: 9. The CDR3 spells CASSPVGDRPYEQYF. As DNA, the CDR3 is TGTGCCAGCAGCCCTGTTGGGGACAGACCCTACGAGCAGTACTTC.

This rearrangement joins TRBV5-1 to TRBJ1-2; 9 bases align to TRBD1. The J segment lost 6 bases and the V segment lost 4 bases, leaving 10 bases of the junction unmatched. This CDR3 has 15 amino acids. Looked up from germline, CDR1 is SGHRS and CDR2 is YFSETQ. The chain's CDR3 is CASSLDTGGGDGYTF. Here the CDR3 DNA reads TGCGCCAGCAGCCTAGACACAGGGGGCGGCGATGGCTACACCTTC.

The V call is TRBV6-6, the J call TRBJ1-1, with TRBD1 matching over 8 bases. The CDR3 sequence is 16 residues long. J gave up 7 bases and V 6 bases, and 16 bases lay outside the gene matches. Germline lookup yields CDR1 MNHNY and CDR2 SVGAGI (reference sequence). CDR3 sequence reads: CASRVGQGGRLSEAFF. In nucleotides, the CDR3 is TGTGCCAGCAGGGTCGGACAGGGAGGAAGGCTGAGTGAAGCTTTCTTT.

The chain is built from TRBV2 and TRBJ1-1, with unresolved D. V lost 8 bases, J lost 2 bases, and 6 bases lay in between. The length of the CDR3 is 11 residues. Germline CDR1 and CDR2: SNHLY and FYNNEI. The CDR3 sequence is CASAVNTEAFF. The CDR3 nucleotides read TGTGCCAGCGCGGTTAACACTGAAGCTTTCTTT.

This clone was observed a few times. The gene calls are TRBV4-1 and TRBJ1-2; TRBD1 matches at 8 bases. The CDR3 has 15 amino acids. Germline CDR1 reads MGHRA; CDR2 reads YSYEKL. V was clipped by 1 base and J by 4 bases; unmatched bases: 5. The CDR3 loop reads CASSQGQGMFYGYTF. CDR3 DNA: TGCGCCAGCAGCCAAGGACAGGGGATGTTCTATGGCTACACCTTC.

The chain has TRBV19 and TRBJ2-3, with TRBD1 identical over 8 bases. With 6 bases clipped from V and 0 bases from J, the junction kept 8 bases outside the gene matches. CDR3 length: 16 amino acids. Per germline, CDR1 LNHDA and CDR2 SQIVND (reference sequence). Written as DNA, the CDR3 is TGTGCCAGTAGCCTAAGAACAGGGGGTAGCACAGATACGCAGTATTTT. Translated: CASSLRTGGSTDTQYF.

The chain joins TRBV6-6 to TRBJ2-7; 14 positions match TRBD2. After removal of 5 bases from V and 13 bases from J, the junction contained 7 bases not matched to a gene. CDR3 length: 13 amino acids. Germline loops: CDR1 MNHNY, CDR2 SVGAGI (reference sequence). The CDR3 sequence: CASSQGGLAGAYF. The CDR3 region has the DNA TGTGCCAGCAGTCAGGGGGGACTAGCGGGGGCTTACTTC.

The chain joins TRBV11-2 to TRBJ2-7, with D perhaps being TRBD1 or TRBD2 (5 bases each). The CDR3 runs 14 residues. CDR1 and CDR2 from the germline V gene are SGHAT and FQNNGV. The V end was cut by 2 bases, the J end by 2 bases, with 10 bases between. This chain's CDR3 is CASSLRDGPYEQYF. The CDR3 bases are TGTGCCAGCAGCTTAAGGGACGGCCCCTACGAGCAGTACTTC.

The chain joins TRBV9 to TRBJ2-2; 10 bases align to TRBD1. The CDR3 is made up of 18 amino acids. The V gene's germline CDR1 is SGDLS and CDR2 YYNGEE. Losses at the gene ends were 2 bases for V and 0 bases for J; bases not matched to a gene: 7. DNA of the CDR3: TGTGCCAGCAGCGTTTCCCGGGACAGGGGCCCGAACACCGGGGAGCTGTTTTTT. Its protein is CASSVSRDRGPNTGELFF.

This clone was seen a handful of times. The rearrangement links TRBV2 to TRBJ1-5; no clear D gene. Looked up from germline, CDR1 is SNHLY and CDR2 is FYNNEI. V was pared by 3 bases and J by 4 bases, with 13 bases between. This CDR3 region has 15 residues. The CDR3 sequence: CASSDIGWGNQPQHF. CDR3 nucleotide sequence: TGTGCCAGCAGTGATATAGGTTGGGGAAATCAGCCCCAGCATTTT.

The DNA for the CDR3 is TGTGCCAGCAGCTACGACAGGGGGCCTGAAGCTAACTATGGCTACACCTTC. Translated, it gives CASSYDRGPEANYGYTF. The chain couples TRBV7-7 to TRBJ1-2; 10 nucleotides agree with TRBD1. CDR1 and CDR2 (germline): SSHAT, FNYEAQ (reference sequence). The CDR3 consists of 17 residues. The V and J ends lost 4 bases and 0 bases, in that order; junction bases with no gene match: 8. Full variable domain (remainder filled in from reference TRBV7-7 and TRBJ1-2): GAGVSQSPRYKVTKRGQDVTLRCDPISSHATLYWYQQALGQGPEFLTYFNYEAQPDKSGLPSDRFSAERPEGSISTLTIQRTEQRDSAMYRCASSYDRGPEANYGYTFGSGTRLTVV.

The chain has TRBV11-2 and TRBJ1-2; the D is unclear. Germline CDR1 reads SGHAT; CDR2 reads FQNNGV. V lost 1 base and J 8 bases, leaving 11 bases between the germline ends. This CDR3 comprises 13 residues. CDR3 sequence reads: CASSLVSGFGYTF. CDR3 DNA: TGTGCCAGCAGCTTAGTCTCGGGGTTCGGCTACACCTTC.

V usage is TRBV9 and J usage is TRBJ2-2, with TRBD2 identical over 8 bases. Germline V gene sequence: CDR1 SGDLS, CDR2 YYNGEE. V was pared by 0 bases and J by 7 bases, with 8 bases of the junction left unmatched. The CDR3 runs to 16 residues. Here the CDR3 reads CASSVVSREVDGELFF. In nucleotides, the CDR3 is TGTGCCAGCAGCGTAGTTTCGCGGGAGGTCGACGGGGAGCTGTTTTTT.

J is TRBJ2-7 and V is TRBV6-1; the D is unclear. The CDR3 runs to 14 residues. CDR1 is MNHNS and CDR2 is SASEGT in the germline V gene. V was pared by 4 bases and J by 2 bases, with 12 bases between. CDR3 sequence (DNA): TGTGCCAGCAGTGTTACGGATGGGACCTACGAGCAGTACTTC. Protein: CASSVTDGTYEQYF.

The V gene is TRBV2, the J gene TRBJ2-2, with D possibly being TRBD1 (5 bases). This CDR3 has 14 residues. Between the trimmed V and J ends, which lost 7 bases and 0 bases, there was a span of 9 bases. The germline V gene encodes CDR1 SNHLY and CDR2 FYNNEI. CDR3 DNA sequence: TGTGCCAGCATGAGACAGTCGAACACCGGGGAGCTGTTTTTT. This gives the protein CASMRQSNTGELFF.